Sequencing of this T cell receptor beta chain was carried out in a study of cytomegalovirus exposure and HLA in healthy donors. About the study: Genotyping showed roughly 77% of roughly 400 donors falling in the Caucasian-associated ancestry cluster. Broader study findings: The authors later found most CMV-associated TCR beta chains appeared HLA-restricted.

As for this clone: Its cognate antigen is unknown.

This PCR relied on a set of 60 Vbeta primers and 13 Jbeta primers. Clones were read by immunoSEQ multiplex PCR, and TCRdb kept only the in-frame ones, dropping some. Here the sample spans under 85,000 clones, around 77% being singletons. This CDR3 is built from 13 residues. Trimming left V 2 bases short and J 8 bases short, with 12 bases between. CDR1 SEHNR and CDR2 FQNEAQ come from the germline V gene (reference sequence). This sequence originates from a woman between 35 and 50 years old in good health and CMV-seropositive. V and J are TRBV7-9 and TRBJ1-1, with D perhaps TRBD1 (5 bases). The sequenced material came from PBMCs. The CDR3 sequence: CASSLLSRTEAFF. CDR3 DNA: TGTGCCAGCAGCTTATTGAGTAGGACAGAAGCTTTCTTT.